This T cell receptor (beta chain) is drawn from a study of blood T cell repertoires in COVID-19 (dated by TCRdb to about 2020). For the study in its entirety: Collaborator samples came from the United States, Italy and Spain and covered acute and convalescent phases of COVID-19. The prospective study material was composed of cDNA or gDNA derived from T cells, B-cell-depleted T cells, or PBMCs. Subjects who had been exposed to COVID-19, were actively infected with it, or had recovered from it provided the deeply sampled blood TCRbeta repertoires that made up the dataset. The repertoires were released in a freely available public database intended as a resource for research on the immune response to SARS-CoV-2. Samples came from the ongoing ImmuneRACE study (first 160 participants) plus 1,254 subjects from 6 global collaborators. The sample metadata nearly always contained a de-identified subject ID, COVID-19 status, age in years and sex. Where HLA class I and class II types were available, the types were taken from metadata supplied by the sample provider, not from assay-based typing.

The study at large found these results: How much clinical and demographic metadata was included differed by source and by participant, and the metadata was provided uncurated.

The immunoSEQ Assay, a bias-controlled multiplex PCR, was used to amplify TCRbeta CDR3 regions from genomic DNA. On the authors' methods: The number of nucleated cells in each sample was estimated from the amplification of reference gene primers within the assay. To quantify the absolute abundance of each unique TCRbeta CDR3 rearrangement, sequence reads were collapsed and filtered. For each sample, productive Simpson clonality was calculated by taking the square root of Simpson's diversity index across productive rearrangements. TCRdb's version of the immuneACCESS table is confined to in-frame rearrangements and falls short of the full clone set. An unresolved V gene accounts for under half of the shortfall where checked; the remainder is of unknown origin. V and J calls and clone size are copied from that table; D and trimming were computed from the DNA. The sample table records around 250,000 clones; around 87% of these occur just once. Jointly, the top ten make up 1.5% to 2% of the sample.

The CDR3 measures 13 amino acids from cysteine to phenylalanine. Kept here is only the CDR3 DNA, which spans 39 bases and is read in frame from base 1. CDR1 MNHEY and CDR2 SVGAGI are derived from the germline V gene. V loses 7 bases, J loses 4 bases, and the germline ends lie 13 bases apart. This clone occurred a few times. What this receptor recognizes is not known. Base qualities are not at hand, and no much larger clone is one base apart. In the prospective study, participants were 18 to 89 years old, resided in about two dozen geographic areas of the United States, and were enrolled through a virtual design. To assign participants to cohorts, the prospective study relied on clinical history that participants themselves reported in a screening survey and a study questionnaire. ImmuneRACE Cohort 3 recovered participants were defined by two consecutive negative NP/OP PCR tests, healthcare professional clearance, or symptom resolution. In the prospective study, whole blood, serum and a nasopharyngeal or oropharyngeal swab were collected from each participant by mobile phlebotomists. Over a roughly two-month period, participants in the prospective study had the option of providing additional blood draws and questionnaires. Before DNA extraction, prospective study blood samples were shipped either frozen or at room temperature.

The sequenced material came from PBMCs or T cells enriched from blood (not recorded which). The receptor chain draws on TRBV6-5 and TRBJ1-1; TRBD1 is a weak D gene call, 6 bases matching. This TCR was sampled from a woman aged 45-65 years who had recovered from COVID-19. The CDR3 reads CASTRGVGTEAFF. The sequenced DNA is TGTGCCAGCACCAGGGGAGTGGGCACTGAAGCTTTCTTT.